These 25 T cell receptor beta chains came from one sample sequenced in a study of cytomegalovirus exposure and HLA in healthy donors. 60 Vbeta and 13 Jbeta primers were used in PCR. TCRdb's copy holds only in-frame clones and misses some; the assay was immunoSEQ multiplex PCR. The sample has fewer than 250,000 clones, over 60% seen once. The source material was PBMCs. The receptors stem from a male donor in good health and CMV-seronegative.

CDR3 in DNA: TGTGCCAGCAGCACGTCGGGGGGGCCTAATGAAAAACTGTTTTTT. Translation: CASSTSGGPNEKLFF. The rearrangement joins TRBV9 to TRBJ1-4; D perhaps matches TRBD1 (6 bases). CDR3 length: 15 residues. V gave up 4 bases and J gave up 3 bases, with 13 bases separating them. CDR1 and CDR2 (germline): SGDLS, YYNGEE.

The DNA for the CDR3 is TGTGCCAGCAGCGTAATTAGCGGGGACACCGGGGAGCTGTTTTTT. It translates to CASSVISGDTGELFF. The gene calls are TRBV9 and TRBJ2-2; TRBD2 matches 8 bases. Trimming removed 1 base from V and 3 bases from J; junction bases left unmatched: 2. This CDR3 has 15 residues. The V gene's germline CDR1 is SGDLS and CDR2 YYNGEE.

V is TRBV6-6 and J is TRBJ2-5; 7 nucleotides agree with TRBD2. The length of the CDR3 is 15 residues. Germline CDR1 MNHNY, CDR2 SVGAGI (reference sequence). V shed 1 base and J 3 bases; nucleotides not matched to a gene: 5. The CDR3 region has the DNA TGTGCCAGCAGTTACTGGCAGGGAGGGGAAGAGACCCAGTACTTC. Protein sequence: CASSYWQGGEETQYF.

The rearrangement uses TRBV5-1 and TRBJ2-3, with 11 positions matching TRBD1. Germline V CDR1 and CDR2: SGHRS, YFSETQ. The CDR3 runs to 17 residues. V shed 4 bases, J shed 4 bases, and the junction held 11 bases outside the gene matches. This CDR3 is CASSPASLGQGADTQYF. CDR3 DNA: TGCGCCAGCAGCCCAGCATCCCTGGGACAGGGGGCAGATACGCAGTATTTT.

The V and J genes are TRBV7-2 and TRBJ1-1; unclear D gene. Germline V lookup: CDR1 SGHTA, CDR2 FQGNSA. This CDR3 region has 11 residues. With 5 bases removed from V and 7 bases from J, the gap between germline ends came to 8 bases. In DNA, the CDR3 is TGTGCCAGCAGCAAACAGTTTGAAGCTTTCTTT. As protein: CASSKQFEAFF.

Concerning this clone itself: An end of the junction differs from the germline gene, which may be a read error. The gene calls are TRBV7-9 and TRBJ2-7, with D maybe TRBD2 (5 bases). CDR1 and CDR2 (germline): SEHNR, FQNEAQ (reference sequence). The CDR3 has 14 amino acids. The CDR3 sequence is CASTKTSSSYERYF. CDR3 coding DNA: TGTGCCAGCACCAAGACGTCTAGCTCCTACGAGCGGTACTTC.

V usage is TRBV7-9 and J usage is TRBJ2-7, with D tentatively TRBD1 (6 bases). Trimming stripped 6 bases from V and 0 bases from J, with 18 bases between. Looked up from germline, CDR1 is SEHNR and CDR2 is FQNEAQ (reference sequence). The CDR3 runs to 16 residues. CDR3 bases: TGTGCCAGCAGTCGTGAGACAGGCCTTAGCTCCTACGAGCAGTACTTC. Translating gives CASSRETGLSSYEQYF.

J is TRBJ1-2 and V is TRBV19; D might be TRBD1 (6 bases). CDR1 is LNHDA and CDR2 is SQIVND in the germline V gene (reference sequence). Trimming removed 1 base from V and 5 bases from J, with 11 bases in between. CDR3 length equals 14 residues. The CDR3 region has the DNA TGTGCCAGTAGTATAGGAGTCGACAGGTATGGCTACACCTTC. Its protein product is CASSIGVDRYGYTF. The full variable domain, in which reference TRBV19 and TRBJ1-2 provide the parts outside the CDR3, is DGGITQSPKYLFRKEGQNVTLSCEQNLNHDAMYWYRQDPGQGLRLIYYSQIVNDFQKGDIAEGYSVSREKKESFPLTVTSAQKNPTAFYLCASSIGVDRYGYTFGSGTRLTVV.

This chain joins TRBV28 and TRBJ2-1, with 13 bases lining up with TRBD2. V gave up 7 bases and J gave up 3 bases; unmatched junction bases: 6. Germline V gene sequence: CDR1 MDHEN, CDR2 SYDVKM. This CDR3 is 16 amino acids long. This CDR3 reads CASTRTSGGGYNEQFF. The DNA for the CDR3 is TGTGCCAGCACACGGACTAGCGGGGGTGGCTACAATGAGCAGTTCTTC.

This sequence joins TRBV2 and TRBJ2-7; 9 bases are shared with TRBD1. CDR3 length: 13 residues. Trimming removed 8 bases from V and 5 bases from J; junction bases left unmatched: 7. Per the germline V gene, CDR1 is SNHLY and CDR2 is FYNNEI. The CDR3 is CASPGTGNNEQYF. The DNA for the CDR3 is TGTGCCAGCCCCGGGACAGGGAACAACGAGCAGTACTTC.

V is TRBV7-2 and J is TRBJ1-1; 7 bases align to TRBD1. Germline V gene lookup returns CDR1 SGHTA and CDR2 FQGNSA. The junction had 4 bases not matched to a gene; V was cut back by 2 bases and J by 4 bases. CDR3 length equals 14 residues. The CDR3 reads CASSLRGPGTEAFF. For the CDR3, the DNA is TGTGCCAGCAGCTTAAGGGGGCCGGGCACTGAAGCTTTCTTT.

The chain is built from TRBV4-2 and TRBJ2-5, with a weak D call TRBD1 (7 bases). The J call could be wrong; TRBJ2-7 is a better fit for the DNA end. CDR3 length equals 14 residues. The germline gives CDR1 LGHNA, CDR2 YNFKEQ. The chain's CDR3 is CASSLADRSYEQYF. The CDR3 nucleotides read TGTGCCAGCAGCCTAGCGGACAGGTCCTACGAGCAGTACTTC.

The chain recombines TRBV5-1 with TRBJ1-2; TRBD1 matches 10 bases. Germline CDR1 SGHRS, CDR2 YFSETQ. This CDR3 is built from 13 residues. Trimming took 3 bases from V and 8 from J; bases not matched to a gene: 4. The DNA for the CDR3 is TGCGCCAGCAGCTCCGGGACAGGGGAAGGCTACACCTTC. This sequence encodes CASSSGTGEGYTF.

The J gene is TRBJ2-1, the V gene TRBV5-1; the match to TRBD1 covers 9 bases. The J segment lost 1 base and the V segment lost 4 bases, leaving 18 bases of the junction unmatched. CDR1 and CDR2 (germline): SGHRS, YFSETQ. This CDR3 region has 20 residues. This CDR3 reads CASSGGGNTGGWVSYNEQFF. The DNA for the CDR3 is TGCGCCAGCAGCGGGGGGGGGAATACAGGGGGCTGGGTGTCCTACAATGAGCAGTTCTTC.

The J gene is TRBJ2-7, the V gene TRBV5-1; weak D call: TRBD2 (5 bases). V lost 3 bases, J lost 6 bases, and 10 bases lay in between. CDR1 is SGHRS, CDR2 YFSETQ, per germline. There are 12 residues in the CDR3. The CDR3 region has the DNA TGCGCCAGCAGCTATGCTGGGAGCGAGCAGTACTTC. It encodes CASSYAGSEQYF.

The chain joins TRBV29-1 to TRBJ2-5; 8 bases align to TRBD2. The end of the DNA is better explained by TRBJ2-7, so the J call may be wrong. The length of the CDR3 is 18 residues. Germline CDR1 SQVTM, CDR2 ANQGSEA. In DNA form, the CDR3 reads TGCAGCGTTGAATTATTCCCACCGGGGACTAGTCCGACCTACGAGCAGTACTTC. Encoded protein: CSVELFPPGTSPTYEQYF.

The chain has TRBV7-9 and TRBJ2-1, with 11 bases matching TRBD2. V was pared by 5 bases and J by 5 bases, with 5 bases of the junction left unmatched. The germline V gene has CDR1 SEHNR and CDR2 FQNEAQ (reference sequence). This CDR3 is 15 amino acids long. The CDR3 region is CASSHTSGRNNEQFF. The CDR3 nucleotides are TGTGCCAGCAGCCACACTAGCGGGAGAAACAATGAGCAGTTCTTC.

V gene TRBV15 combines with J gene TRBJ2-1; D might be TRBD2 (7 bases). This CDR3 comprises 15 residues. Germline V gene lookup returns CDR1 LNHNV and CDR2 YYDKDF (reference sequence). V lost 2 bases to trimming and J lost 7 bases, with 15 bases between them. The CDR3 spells CATSRPKGRGNEQFF. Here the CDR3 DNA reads TGTGCCACCAGCAGACCGAAAGGGAGGGGGAATGAGCAGTTCTTC.

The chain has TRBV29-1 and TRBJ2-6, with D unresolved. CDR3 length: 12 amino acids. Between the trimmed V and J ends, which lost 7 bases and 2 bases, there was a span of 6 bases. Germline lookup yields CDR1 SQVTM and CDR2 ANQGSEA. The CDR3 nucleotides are TGCAGCGGGTTAGCTGGGGCCAACGTCCTGACTTTC. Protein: CSGLAGANVLTF.

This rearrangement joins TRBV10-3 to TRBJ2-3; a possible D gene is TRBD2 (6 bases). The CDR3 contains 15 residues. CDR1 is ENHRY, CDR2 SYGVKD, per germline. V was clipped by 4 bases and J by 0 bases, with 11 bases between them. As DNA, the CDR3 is TGTGCCATCAGTGCGGCGGGGTCTAGCACAGATACGCAGTATTTT. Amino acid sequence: CAISAAGSSTDTQYF.

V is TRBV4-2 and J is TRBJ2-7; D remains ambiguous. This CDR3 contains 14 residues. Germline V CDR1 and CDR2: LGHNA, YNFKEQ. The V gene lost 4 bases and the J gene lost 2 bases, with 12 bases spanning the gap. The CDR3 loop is CASSLPDTPYEQYF. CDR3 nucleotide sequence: TGTGCCAGCAGCCTACCCGACACTCCCTACGAGCAGTACTTC.

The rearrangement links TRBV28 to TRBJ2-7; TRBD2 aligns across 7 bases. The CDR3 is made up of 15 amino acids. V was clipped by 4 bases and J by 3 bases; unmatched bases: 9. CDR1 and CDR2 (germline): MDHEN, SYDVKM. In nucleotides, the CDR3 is TGTGCCAGCAGTTCTCGATCTAGCGGCCTCTACGAGCAGTACTTC. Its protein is CASSSRSSGLYEQYF.

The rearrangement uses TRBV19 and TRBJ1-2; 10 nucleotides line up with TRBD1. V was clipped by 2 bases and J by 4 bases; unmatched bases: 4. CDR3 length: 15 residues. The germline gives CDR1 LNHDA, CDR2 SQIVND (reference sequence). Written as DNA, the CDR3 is TGTGCCAGTAGTATACGCGGACAGGGGGGCTATGGCTACACCTTC. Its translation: CASSIRGQGGYGYTF.

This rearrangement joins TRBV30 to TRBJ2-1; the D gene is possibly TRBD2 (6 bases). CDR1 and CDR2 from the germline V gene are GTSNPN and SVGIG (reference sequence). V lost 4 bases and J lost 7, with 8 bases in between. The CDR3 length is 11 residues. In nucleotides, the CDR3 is TGTGCCTGGACTGGGGGGAATGAGCAGTTCTTC. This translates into CAWTGGNEQFF. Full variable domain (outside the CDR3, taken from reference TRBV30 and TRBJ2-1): SQTIHQWPATLVQPVGSPLSLECTVEGTSNPNLYWYRQAAGRGLQLLFYSVGIGQISSEVPQNLSASRPQDRQFILSSKKLLLSDSGFYLCAWTGGNEQFFGPGTRLTVL.

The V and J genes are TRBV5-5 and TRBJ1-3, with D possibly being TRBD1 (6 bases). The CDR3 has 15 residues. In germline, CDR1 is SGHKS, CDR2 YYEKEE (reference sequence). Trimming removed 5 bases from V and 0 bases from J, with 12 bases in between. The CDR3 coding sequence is TGTGCCAGCAGATGGACAGAGTCCTCTGGAAACACCATATATTTT. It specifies CASRWTESSGNTIYF.